This entry concerns a single TCR beta chain. These data belong to a study of cytomegalovirus exposure and HLA in healthy donors. Use of 60 Vbeta and 13 Jbeta primers characterized the PCR. Generated by immunoSEQ multiplex PCR, the TCRdb table keeps only in-frame clones and is missing some. This sample has about 110,000 clones; roughly 80% occur once, and the top ten carry around 2.1%. The sequence was obtained from a man aged 25-45 years in good health and CMV-seronegative. The sequenced sample consisted of PBMCs.

The CDR3 DNA follows: TGTGCCAGCAGTTACTTATGGCGGGACACTGAAGCTTTCTTT. It specifies CASSYLWRDTEAFF. The chain is built from TRBV6-5 and TRBJ1-1; D gene ambiguous. The length of the CDR3 is 14 residues. Germline CDR1 MNHEY, CDR2 SVGAGI. V was pared by 1 base and J by 3 bases, with 9 bases between.